This TCR beta chain was obtained from a study of blood T cell repertoires in COVID-19. Here immunoSEQ multiplex PCR was the method, and the copy in TCRdb shows in-frame clones only, minus some. The data show about 160,000 clones, less than 85% seen once. Losses at the gene ends were 9 bases for V and 1 base for J; bases not matched to a gene: 1. The CDR3 is made up of 13 amino acids. Germline V gene data show CDR1 as MNHEY and CDR2 as SVGAGI. The sequence was obtained from a woman aged 45-65 years who had recovered from COVID-19. Input material: PBMCs or T cells enriched from blood (not recorded which). The chain couples TRBV6-5 to TRBJ2-2, with 8 bases fitting TRBD1. For the CDR3, the DNA is TGTGCCAGTGGGACAGGGAACACCGGGGAGCTGTTTTTT. Amino acids: CASGTGNTGELFF.